The sample holds a few counts of the clone carrying this T cell receptor beta chain. Its antigen is still unknown. Researchers amplified the TCR beta CDR3 regions from RNA transcripts. RT-PCR in the first round (using the HTBI primer set) targeted the TCR CDR3. TCRdb re-called the multiplex PCR reads through MiXCR, storing one row per CDR3 protein. The data contain roughly 710,000 distinct CDR3 sequences, approximately 40% of them singletons. Across 18 months, stable Graves' hyperthyroidism was marked by no progression to ophthalmopathy. The diagnoses drew upon clinical symptoms, serum thyroxine and TRAb, thyroid ultrasound and orbital computed tomography. This sample is part of a study of T cells in Graves' hyperthyroidism and ophthalmopathy. Findings of the study overall: Ophthalmopathy was predicted by the model a median of around 5.9 months ahead of onset. Within blood appeared most thyroid clonotypes that had expanded above 0.001.

This CDR3 has 12 residues. CDR1 and CDR2 from the germline V gene are SNHLY and FYNNEI. Deletions cut 7 bases from V and 2 bases from J, with 7 bases between. Specimen: blood. The origin of this receptor is a woman aged 40 to 50 with Graves' hyperthyroidism. The chain couples TRBV2 to TRBJ2-3; D call uncertain. The CDR3 reads CASMADTDTQYF. The CDR3 DNA follows: TGTGCCAGCATGGCAGACACAGATACGCAGTATTTT.